Given below is one T cell receptor beta chain in context. Its antigen is unknown. This CDR3 region has 12 residues. Germline V gene lookup returns CDR1 GTSNPN and CDR2 SVGIG (reference sequence). The ends were cut back, 0 bases at V and 8 bases at J, with 10 bases in the middle. Sequenced by immunoSEQ multiplex PCR; TCRdb stores in-frame clones only, minus some. Altogether around 170,000 clones are present, 80% to 95% being singletons, with the ten largest covering 1.5% to 2%. This sample is drawn from a study of T cell responses to AZD1222 COVID-19 vaccine. Overall study findings and caveats: Dominant at 160-218 and 743-854, vaccine-associated CD4 TCRs also spanned spike.

The chain employs TRBV30 and TRBJ1-2; no clear D gene. The sample consisted of peripheral blood, taken 28 days after the second AZD1222 dose. The receptor's source is an adult who received the AZD1222 COVID-19 vaccine. This CDR3 is CAWSVVGKGYTF. In nucleotides, the CDR3 is TGTGCCTGGAGTGTTGTGGGAAAAGGCTACACCTTC. The full variable domain, with the rest looked up from reference TRBV30 and TRBJ1-2, is SQTIHQWPATLVQPVGSPLSLECTVEGTSNPNLYWYRQAAGRGLQLLFYSVGIGQISSEVPQNLSASRPQDRQFILSSKKLLLSDSGFYLCAWSVVGKGYTFGSGTRLTVV.